One and the same sample provided the 26 T cell receptor beta chains below, sequenced in a study of T-cell reconstitution after alpha-beta-depleted transplantation in children. Unique molecular identifiers were used in preparing the TCRbeta library. TCRdb reprocessed the PCR reads via MiXCR and lists one record per CDR3 protein. The sample holds under 450,000 distinct CDR3 sequences; approximately 12% are singletons and the top ten take roughly 4.3%. The sequenced sample was PBMCs, obtained from the stem cell graft. The receptors here all came from a human donor who donated a stem cell graft to a child with Fanconi anemia.

This clonotype was detected ten times or more. The chain employs TRBV20-1 and TRBJ1-5; a possible D gene is TRBD1 (5 bases). Germline CDR1 DFQATT, CDR2 SNEGSKA (reference sequence). The V end was cut by 2 bases, the J end by 6 bases, with 17 bases between. The CDR3 is made up of 15 amino acids. The CDR3 region is CSARYSGWESQPQHF. In nucleotides, the CDR3 is TGCAGTGCTAGATACTCAGGGTGGGAGAGTCAGCCCCAGCATTTT.

This chain links TRBV6-1 with TRBJ2-7; D call uncertain. Per the germline V gene, CDR1 is MNHNS and CDR2 is SASEGT. CDR3 length: 13 residues. V was clipped by 6 bases and J by 5 bases, with 14 bases between them. The DNA of the CDR3 is TGTGCCAGCAGCGTCGGTGGGTCCCACGAGCAGTACGTC. It specifies CASSVGGSHEQYV.

This rearrangement joins TRBV7-8 to TRBJ2-7; 8 nucleotides line up with TRBD1. Germline V gene sequence: CDR1 SGHVS, CDR2 FQNEAQ. Germline trimming cut 5 bases from V and 2 bases from J; bases unmatched to any gene: 8. This CDR3 is 15 amino acids long. DNA of the CDR3: TGTGCCAGCAGCCACACAGGGGGACTGACCTACGAGCAGTACTTC. Its translation is CASSHTGGLTYEQYF.

The CDR3 nucleotides read TGTGCCAGCAGTTTGGATGGGATGGAGGCTTTCTTT. This codes for CASSLDGMEAFF. The genes are TRBV12-3 or TRBV12-4 and TRBJ1-1; D unresolved. Trimming took 3 bases from V and 11 from J, leaving 13 bases between them. The CDR3 runs 12 residues.

In its sample, this clonotype was seen a few times. The J gene is TRBJ2-1, the V gene TRBV4-3; D remains ambiguous. The germline V gene has CDR1 LGHNA and CDR2 YSLEER. There are 14 residues in the CDR3. Trimming removed 1 base from V and 10 bases from J, with 14 bases in between. The chain's CDR3 is CASSQVDPLTEQFF. The CDR3 DNA is TGCGCCAGCAGCCAAGTGGACCCGCTGACGGAGCAGTTCTTC.

This clonotype was detected ten times or more. This chain's CDR3 is CATASDLSSPPEAFF. The DNA for the CDR3 is TGTGCCACCGCGTCCGATCTCAGTAGCCCTCCTGAAGCTTTCTTT. The rearrangement links TRBV12-3 or TRBV12-4 to TRBJ1-1; no clear D. There are 15 residues in the CDR3. V was clipped by 10 bases and J by 6 bases, with 24 bases between them.

In this sample, this clonotype turned up many times. The chain recombines TRBV3-1 with TRBJ1-1; no clear D gene. The CDR3 spans 13 residues. V was pared by 5 bases and J by 0 bases, with 7 bases between. Germline CDR1 is LGHDT and CDR2 is YNNKEL (reference sequence). CDR3 protein: CASSATVNTEAFF. The CDR3 DNA follows: TGTGCCAGCAGCGCGACGGTGAACACTGAAGCTTTCTTT.

This clonotype appeared a few times. V and J are TRBV5-1 and TRBJ2-1, with 7 bases matching TRBD2. CDR1 is SGHRS and CDR2 is YFSETQ in the germline V gene. This CDR3 region has 16 residues. With V trimmed by 1 base and J by 2 bases, 6 bases remained unmatched. CDR3 protein: CASSLLGGSAYNEQFF. The CDR3 DNA is TGCGCCAGCAGCTTGTTGGGGGGGTCTGCCTACAATGAGCAGTTCTTC.

The genes are TRBV20-1 and TRBJ1-1; D call uncertain. The CDR3 extends over 11 amino acids. Trimming took off 5 bases at V and 4 bases at J, with 8 bases between the two ends. Looked up from germline, CDR1 is DFQATT and CDR2 is SNEGSKA (reference sequence). CDR3: CSAVKSTEAFF. In nucleotides, the CDR3 is TGCAGTGCTGTAAAGTCCACTGAAGCTTTCTTT.

This clonotype was observed a few times. The chain recombines TRBV11-2 with TRBJ2-3, with TRBD1 identical over 11 bases. Germline V gene data show CDR1 as SGHAT and CDR2 as FQNNGV. The CDR3 covers 17 residues. V lost 3 bases and J lost 7; bases outside the gene matches: 12. In DNA form, the CDR3 reads TGTGCCAGCAGCTTCGTAGACCCCAGGACAGGGGGCTATACGCAGTATTTT. Residues: CASSFVDPRTGGYTQYF.

This clonotype was detected ten times or more. The chain couples TRBV5-6 to TRBJ2-2; D possibly corresponds to TRBD2 (6 bases). The V gene's germline CDR1 is SGHDT and CDR2 YYEEEE. This CDR3 region has 15 residues. V was clipped by 4 bases and J by 1 base, with 11 bases between them. The CDR3 DNA reads as TGTGCCAGCAGCCCGGGACTTCAGAACACCGGGGAGCTGTTTTTT. This sequence encodes CASSPGLQNTGELFF.

The CDR3 sequence is CASSFNSGGTGYSGNTIYF. The CDR3 DNA is TGTGCCAGCAGTTTTAATTCCGGGGGAACGGGCTACTCTGGAAACACCATATATTTT. The V call is TRBV12-3 or TRBV12-4, the J call TRBJ1-3; a possible D gene is TRBD1 (5 bases). The CDR3 consists of 19 residues. The ends were cut back, 3 bases at V and 0 bases at J, with 21 bases in the middle.

The chain links TRBV3-1 to TRBJ1-4; 11 bases match TRBD1. Trimming took 6 bases from V and 7 from J; bases not matched to a gene: 4. This CDR3 comprises 14 residues. The germline V gene encodes CDR1 LGHDT and CDR2 YNNKEL (reference sequence). The CDR3 DNA follows: TGTGCCAGCAGGGACAGGGGGCTGTCTGAAAAACTGTTTTTT. It codes for CASRDRGLSEKLFF.

This clonotype showed up many times. The CDR3 reads CASSFTGGLDTQYF. The CDR3 coding sequence is TGTGCCAGCAGTTTCACAGGGGGACTAGATACGCAGTATTTT. This rearrangement joins TRBV28 to TRBJ2-3, with 8 nucleotides matching TRBD1. The V segment lost 3 bases and the J segment 5 bases; nucleotides outside the gene matches: 4. The CDR3 covers 14 residues. Germline V gene lookup returns CDR1 MDHEN and CDR2 SYDVKM.

Ten or more counts support this clonotype. The J gene is TRBJ2-6, the V gene TRBV20-1; unclear D gene. Trimming took 6 bases from V and 2 from J, leaving 8 bases between them. Germline V gene data show CDR1 as DFQATT and CDR2 as SNEGSKA (reference sequence). This CDR3 comprises 13 residues. CDR3 residues: CSATKAGANVLTF. In nucleotides, the CDR3 is TGCAGTGCAACTAAGGCTGGGGCCAACGTCCTGACTTTC.

Many counts were recorded for this clonotype. The chain joins TRBV5-1 to TRBJ2-3, with 11 bases identical to TRBD2. The CDR3 has 17 amino acids. The V gene end was trimmed by 4 bases and the J gene end by 1 base; junction bases not matched to a gene: 8. The V gene's germline CDR1 is SGHRS and CDR2 YFSETQ. This chain's CDR3 is CASSQYSGGARTDTQYF. CDR3 DNA: TGCGCCAGCAGCCAGTATAGCGGGGGGGCCCGCACAGATACGCAGTATTTT. Using reference TRBV5-1 and TRBJ2-3 for the parts outside the CDR3, the full variable domain is KAGVTQTPRYLIKTRGQQVTLSCSPISGHRSVSWYQQTPGQGLQFLFEYFSETQRNKGNFPGRFSGRQFSNSRSEMNVSTLELGDSALYLCASSQYSGGARTDTQYFGPGTRLTVL.

The chain carries TRBV11-2 and TRBJ2-1; 10 bases are a match to TRBD2. The CDR3 spans 15 residues. The J segment lost 6 bases and the V segment lost 5 bases, leaving 7 bases of the junction unmatched. Per germline, CDR1 SGHAT and CDR2 FQNNGV. CDR3 DNA: TGTGCCAGCAGCCATAGCGGGGGGCCCCTCAATGAGCAGTTCTTC. It translates to CASSHSGGPLNEQFF.

This clonotype has only a few counts. J is TRBJ1-6 and V is TRBV12-3 or TRBV12-4; D possibly corresponds to TRBD1 (6 bases). Trimming removed 6 bases from V and 10 bases from J, with 13 bases in between. The length of the CDR3 is 13 residues. The CDR3 nucleotides are TGTGCCAGCAGCCGAACAGGGCGGTCACCCCTCCACTTT. It yields the protein CASSRTGRSPLHF.

Regarding this clonotype: A much larger clone sits a single nucleotide away, making a read error possible. The rearrangement uses TRBV7-8 and TRBJ2-2; 8 bases map to TRBD1. This CDR3 has 16 amino acids. CDR1 and CDR2 from the germline V gene are SGHVS and FQNEAQ. CDR3 protein: CASNPRGRVLTGELSF. The CDR3 DNA reads TGTGCCAGCAATCCCAGGGGGCGAGTATTAACCGGGGAGCTGTCTTTT.

This chain connects TRBV5-1 to TRBJ2-1, with D uncertain. V shed 4 bases and J shed 5 bases, with 13 bases lying between them. Looked up from germline, CDR1 is SGHRS and CDR2 is YFSETQ. The CDR3 runs to 14 residues. The CDR3 DNA follows: TGCGCCAGCAGCCCCGCACCCCCTCACAATGAGCAGTTCTTC. As protein: CASSPAPPHNEQFF.

In this sample, this clonotype turned up a few times. The gene calls are TRBV5-1 and TRBJ1-5; D remains ambiguous. Trimming cost V 0 bases and J 4 bases, with 11 bases left between them. CDR1 SGHRS and CDR2 YFSETQ come from the germline V gene. CDR3 length: 15 residues. The CDR3: CASSLDGIANQPQHF. The CDR3 nucleotides read TGCGCCAGCAGCTTGGACGGTATAGCAAATCAGCCCCAGCATTTT. Drawing the rest from reference TRBV5-1 and TRBJ1-5, the complete variable domain is KAGVTQTPRYLIKTRGQQVTLSCSPISGHRSVSWYQQTPGQGLQFLFEYFSETQRNKGNFPGRFSGRQFSNSRSEMNVSTLELGDSALYLCASSLDGIANQPQHFGDGTRLSIL.

The genes are TRBV20-1 and TRBJ1-5; TRBD1 agrees at 7 bases. V lost 6 bases to trimming and J lost 6 bases; unmatched junction nucleotides: 5. The CDR3 runs to 12 residues. Per the germline V gene, CDR1 is DFQATT and CDR2 is SNEGSKA (reference sequence). CDR3 residues: CSAAGGGQPQHF. In nucleotides, the CDR3 is TGCAGTGCCGCAGGGGGGGGTCAGCCCCAGCATTTT.

There are a few counts of this clonotype. V and J are TRBV15 and TRBJ2-2; D may correspond to TRBD1 or TRBD2 (6 bases each). V lost 2 bases and J lost 4, with 8 bases in between. Germline loops: CDR1 LNHNV, CDR2 YYDKDF (reference sequence). This CDR3 has 14 amino acids. This chain's CDR3 is CATSRSGATGELFF. In DNA, the CDR3 is TGTGCCACCAGCAGATCGGGGGCCACCGGGGAGCTGTTTTTT.

This clonotype was seen a few times. The rearrangement uses TRBV12-3 or TRBV12-4 and TRBJ1-2, with D possibly matching TRBD1 (5 bases). The CDR3 extends over 15 amino acids. The V gene lost 9 bases and the J gene lost 3 bases, with 20 bases spanning the gap. The DNA of the CDR3 is TGTGCCAGTTTCTCCCTCGGGGGGAGGGACTATGGCTACACCTTC. It codes for CASFSLGGRDYGYTF.

At least ten counts were recorded for this clonotype. V gene TRBV5-1 combines with J gene TRBJ2-2; D gene uncertain. CDR3 length: 14 residues. The V gene lost 5 bases and the J gene lost 2 bases, with 10 bases spanning the gap. Germline V CDR1 and CDR2: SGHRS, YFSETQ. The CDR3 protein is CASSKEINTGELFF. The CDR3 DNA is TGCGCCAGCAGTAAGGAGATTAACACCGGGGAGCTGTTTTTT.

The rearrangement uses TRBV10-3 and TRBJ2-7, with D possibly TRBD1 on 5 matching bases. CDR3 size: 14 residues. From germline, CDR1 is ENHRY and CDR2 SYGVKD. Trimming took 6 bases from V and 5 from J, leaving 17 bases between them. This CDR3 is CAISQGAEYHEQYF. The CDR3 DNA follows: TGTGCCATCAGCCAAGGGGCCGAGTACCACGAGCAGTACTTC.